This paragraph reports one T cell receptor (beta chain). A read error is possible here, since a much larger clone lies one base away. The data belong to a study of blood T cells in healthy people across ages. Combining a sample-barcoded 5' primer with a J-beta primer mix, a second PCR ran for roughly 7 to 12 cycles. TCRdb reprocessed the 5' RACE reads via MiXCR and lists one record per CDR3 protein. The data contain 850,000 or so distinct CDR3 sequences, roughly 26% of them singletons. The source is a woman older than 75 in good health. The sample consisted of blood.

Here the CDR3 reads CASSGTPDTEQFF. The CDR3 DNA reads as TGTGCCAGCAGCGGGACACCTGATACAGAGCAGTTCTTC. This sequence joins TRBV16 and TRBJ2-1, with D maybe TRBD1 (6 bases). This CDR3 has 13 amino acids. Germline values: CDR1 KGHSY, CDR2 FQNENV. Deletions cut 5 bases from V and 10 bases from J, with 15 bases between. The full variable domain, rest sourced from reference TRBV16 and TRBJ2-1, is GEEVAQTPKHLVRGEGQKAKLYCAPIKGHSYVFWYQQVLKNEFKFLISFQNENVFDETGMPKERFSAKCLPNSPCSLEIQATKLEDSAVYFCASSGTPDTEQFFGPGTRLTVL.